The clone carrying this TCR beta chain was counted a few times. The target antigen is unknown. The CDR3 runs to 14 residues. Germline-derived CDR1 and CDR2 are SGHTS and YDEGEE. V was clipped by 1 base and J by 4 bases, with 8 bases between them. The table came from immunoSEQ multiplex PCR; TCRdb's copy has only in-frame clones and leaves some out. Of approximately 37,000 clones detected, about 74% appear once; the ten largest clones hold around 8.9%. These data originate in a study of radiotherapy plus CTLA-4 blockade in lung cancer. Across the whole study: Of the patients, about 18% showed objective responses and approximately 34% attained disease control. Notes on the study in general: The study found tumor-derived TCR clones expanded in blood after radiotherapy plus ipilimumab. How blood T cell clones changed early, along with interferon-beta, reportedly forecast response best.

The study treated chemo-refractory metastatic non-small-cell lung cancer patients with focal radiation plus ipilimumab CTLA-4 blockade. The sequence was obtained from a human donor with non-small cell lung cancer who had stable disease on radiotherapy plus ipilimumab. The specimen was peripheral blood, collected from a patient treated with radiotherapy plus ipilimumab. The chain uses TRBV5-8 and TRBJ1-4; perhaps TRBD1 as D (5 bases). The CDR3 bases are TGTGCCAGCAGCTTGCGGGGGATTAATGAAAAACTGTTTTTT. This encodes CASSLRGINEKLFF. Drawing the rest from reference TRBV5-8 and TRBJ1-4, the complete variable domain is EAGVTQSPTHLIKTRGQQATLRCSPISGHTSVYWYQQALGLGLQFLLWYDEGEERNRGNFPPRFSGRQFPNYSSELNVNALELEDSALYLCASSLRGINEKLFFGSGTQLSVL.